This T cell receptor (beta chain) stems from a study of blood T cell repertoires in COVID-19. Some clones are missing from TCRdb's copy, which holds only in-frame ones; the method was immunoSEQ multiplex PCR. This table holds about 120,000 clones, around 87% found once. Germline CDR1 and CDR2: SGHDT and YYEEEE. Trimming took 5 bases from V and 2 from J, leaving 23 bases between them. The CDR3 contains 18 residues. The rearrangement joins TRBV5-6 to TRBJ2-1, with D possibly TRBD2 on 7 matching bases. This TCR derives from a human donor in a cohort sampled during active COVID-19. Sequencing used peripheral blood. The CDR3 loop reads CASSWGLAVPRTYNEQFF. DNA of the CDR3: TGTGCCAGCAGTTGGGGGCTAGCGGTCCCCAGGACCTACAATGAGCAGTTCTTC.